What follows are 14 T cell receptor beta chains derived from one specimen sequenced in a study of regulatory T cells in long-lasting Graves disease. Libraries of TCR beta came from iRepertoire HTBI primers plus Arm-PCR of CDR3 regions. TCRdb reanalysed the multiplex PCR reads using MiXCR and keeps one entry per CDR3 protein. In the table there are approximately 360,000 distinct CDR3 sequences, roughly 25% of which are singletons. The time point here: persistent/refractory GD, antithyroid drugs over 5 years with positive TRAb. Generation of the TCR library employed RNA extracted from PBMCs. Sequenced here: peripheral blood mononuclear cells (PBMCs), sampled when the disease was refractory, from a patient treated with antithyroid drugs. The receptors were gathered from a woman in her thirties or forties with Graves disease.

The gene calls are TRBV11-2 and TRBJ2-3, with D maybe TRBD2 (5 bases). Trimming cost V 2 bases and J 1 base, with 19 bases left between them. Germline CDR1 and CDR2: SGHAT and FQNNGV. CDR3 length equals 18 residues. DNA of the CDR3: TGTGCCAGCAGCTTAAGAGGGAGAGGTCCGATTCGCACAGATACGCAGTATTTT. Its translation: CASSLRGRGPIRTDTQYF.

This clonotype came up a few times. The chain combines TRBV11-2 with TRBJ2-2, with 8 bases fitting TRBD2. There are 16 residues in the CDR3. The V segment lost 5 bases and the J segment 0 bases; nucleotides outside the gene matches: 5. CDR1 is SGHAT, CDR2 FQNNGV, per germline. The DNA of the CDR3 is TGTGCCAGCAGCCCACGGACTAGCCCGAACACCGGGGAGCTGTTTTTT. Translated: CASSPRTSPNTGELFF.

This clonotype was detected a few times. The chain has TRBV5-5 and TRBJ2-2; 7 bases are a match to TRBD1. This CDR3 is built from 15 residues. V shed 0 bases and J 6 bases; nucleotides not matched to a gene: 5. The V gene's germline CDR1 is SGHKS and CDR2 YYEKEE (reference sequence). CDR3 sequence (DNA): TGTGCCAGCAGCTTGGGTCACAGGGGTGCCGGGGAGCTGTTTTTT. Its protein product is CASSLGHRGAGELFF.

In its sample, this clonotype was seen a few times. The chain couples TRBV5-6 to TRBJ2-7; no clear D gene. The CDR3 contains 15 residues. V lost 5 bases, J lost 0 bases, and 15 bases lay in between. Germline CDR1 is SGHDT and CDR2 is YYEEEE. The CDR3 is CASRPNGFPSYEQYF. The CDR3, as DNA: TGTGCCAGCAGACCGAACGGGTTTCCCTCCTACGAGCAGTACTTC.

V is TRBV3-1 and J is TRBJ1-4; maybe TRBD1 (5 bases). The CDR3 loop spans 17 amino acids. The germline V and J ends were trimmed by 0 bases and 0 bases, with 11 bases remaining between them. Per germline, CDR1 LGHDT and CDR2 YNNKEL (reference sequence). CDR3 nucleotides: TGTGCCAGCAGCCAAGATCGGGACCGATCAACTAATGAAAAACTGTTTTTT. The encoded protein is CASSQDRDRSTNEKLFF.

This rearrangement joins TRBV28 to TRBJ2-3, with 12 nucleotides matching TRBD2. V shed 5 bases, J shed 1 base, and the junction held 4 bases outside the gene matches. The CDR3 length is 16 residues. The germline V gene encodes CDR1 MDHEN and CDR2 SYDVKM. The CDR3 protein is CASSPRLAGGTDTQYF. DNA of the CDR3: TGTGCCAGCAGTCCACGACTAGCGGGGGGCACAGATACGCAGTATTTT.

This chain joins TRBV29-1 and TRBJ2-7, with TRBD2 identical over 13 bases. Losses at the gene ends were 4 bases for V and 4 bases for J; bases not matched to a gene: 7. CDR3 length: 15 residues. Germline assignment: CDR1 SQVTM and CDR2 ANQGSEA. CDR3 protein: CSVAAGLAGQYEQYF. The CDR3 DNA reads TGCAGCGTTGCGGCGGGACTAGCGGGACAGTACGAGCAGTACTTC.

This chain connects TRBV20-1 to TRBJ1-1, with a weak D call TRBD1 (5 bases). The CDR3 runs 14 residues. Germline V gene sequence: CDR1 DFQATT, CDR2 SNEGSKA (reference sequence). V was pared by 1 base and J by 4 bases, with 13 bases between. The CDR3 DNA follows: TGCAGTGCTAGAGCTCCAAACGGGGGCACTGAAGCTTTCTTT. This translates into CSARAPNGGTEAFF.

This clonotype was picked up many times. The V and J genes are TRBV10-2 and TRBJ2-5, with D possibly being TRBD1 (5 bases). This CDR3 has 15 amino acids. Per the germline V gene, CDR1 is WSHSY and CDR2 is SAAADI. With 3 bases removed from V and 5 bases from J, the gap between germline ends came to 16 bases. As DNA, the CDR3 is TGCGCCAGCAGTGACAGGGCGTACCTTCAGGAGACCCAGTACTTC. Encoded protein: CASSDRAYLQETQYF.

In this sample, this clonotype turned up a few times. The rearrangement joins TRBV29-1 to TRBJ1-4; 7 bases align to TRBD1. This CDR3 contains 13 residues. J gave up 8 bases and V 4 bases, and 7 bases lay outside the gene matches. Germline-derived CDR1 and CDR2 are SQVTM and ANQGSEA. The CDR3 loop reads CSVARGPEEKLFF. The CDR3 DNA reads TGCAGCGTTGCTAGGGGGCCGGAAGAAAAACTGTTTTTT.

This clonotype has at least ten counts. The V call is TRBV6-1, the J call TRBJ1-5, with 7 bases that match TRBD1. CDR1 is MNHNS, CDR2 SASEGT, per germline. The CDR3 spans 15 residues. After removal of 5 bases from V and 4 bases from J, the junction contained 8 bases not matched to a gene. The CDR3, as DNA: TGTGCCAGCAGTAAGGACAGGAGCCAAAATCAGCCCCAGCATTTT. Amino acids: CASSKDRSQNQPQHF.

For the CDR3, the DNA is TGTGCCAGCACCACCGGTGGACTAGGCTACCAAGAGACCCAGTACTTC. The encoded protein is CASTTGGLGYQETQYF. The chain recombines TRBV16 with TRBJ2-5, with TRBD2 identical over 7 bases. The CDR3 runs to 16 residues. V shed 7 bases and J 0 bases; nucleotides not matched to a gene: 11. The germline CDR1 and CDR2 sequences are KGHSY and FQNENV.

Comment on this clonotype: A read error may be the cause here, since a much bigger clone is one base away. CDR3 DNA: TGTGCCAGCAGCCCTCAGGGGGGACAGCTCCAGCATTTT. It specifies CASSPQGGQLQHF. V usage is TRBV9 and J usage is TRBJ1-5, with 7 bases lining up with TRBD1. The CDR3 extends over 13 amino acids. Germline lookup yields CDR1 SGDLS and CDR2 YYNGEE. The variable domain in full, completed from reference TRBV9 and TRBJ1-5, reads DSGVTQTPKHLITATGQRVTLRCSPRSGDLSVYWYQQSLDQGLQFLIQYYNGEERAKGNILERFSAQQFPDLHSELNLSSLELGDSALYFCASSPQGGQLQHFGDGTRLSIL.

This clonotype showed up many times. The CDR3 bases are TGTGCCCAAGGAGCAGGGGAAGCTTTCTTT. It translates to CAQGAGEAFF. The chain combines TRBV2 with TRBJ1-1, with a tentative D call TRBD1 (5 bases). The germline gives CDR1 SNHLY, CDR2 FYNNEI. CDR3 length: 10 amino acids. V was clipped by 11 bases and J by 8 bases, with 12 bases between them. The complete variable domain, with remaining parts taken from reference TRBV2 and TRBJ1-1, reads EPEVTQTPSHQVTQMGQEVILRCVPISNHLYFYWYRQILGQKVEFLVSFYNNEISEKSEIFDDQFSVERPDGSNFTLKIRSTKLEDSAMYFCAQGAGEAFFGQGTRLTVV.